Shown below are 21 T cell receptor beta chains from a single sample sequenced in a study of T cell responses to AZD1222 COVID-19 vaccine. Measured with immunoSEQ multiplex PCR; TCRdb has only the in-frame clones, and not every one. The table lists around 99,000 clones, around nine tenths of them singletons. This specimen consisted of peripheral blood, obtained 28 days after the second AZD1222 dose. The receptors were gathered from an adult who received the AZD1222 COVID-19 vaccine.

The chain carries TRBV9 and TRBJ2-1; 9 bases line up with TRBD2. After removal of 2 bases from V and 10 bases from J, the junction contained 13 bases not matched to a gene. This CDR3 comprises 16 residues. CDR1 and CDR2 (germline): SGDLS, YYNGEE. CDR3 sequence: CASSVRTAGGPDEQFF. The CDR3 DNA sequence: TGTGCCAGCAGCGTCAGGACAGCGGGGGGCCCGGACGAGCAGTTCTTC.

J is TRBJ2-7 and V is TRBV6-5, with D tentatively TRBD1 (6 bases). Germline V gene lookup returns CDR1 MNHEY and CDR2 SVGAGI. V lost 6 bases and J lost 5, with 14 bases in between. This CDR3 spans 13 amino acids. Written as DNA, the CDR3 is TGTGCCAGCAGGACGAGGGGGAGAAACGAGCAGTACTTC. As protein: CASRTRGRNEQYF.

The rearrangement joins TRBV5-1 to TRBJ1-2; TRBD1 matches 9 bases. The CDR3 is 17 residues long. After removal of 0 bases from V and 1 base from J, the junction contained 7 bases not matched to a gene. In germline, CDR1 is SGHRS, CDR2 YFSETQ. In nucleotides, the CDR3 is TGCGCCAGCAGCTTGGCCACCGGGACAGGGTTTAACTATGGCTACACCTTC. Translation gives CASSLATGTGFNYGYTF. The whole variable domain, filled in from reference TRBV5-1 and TRBJ1-2, reads KAGVTQTPRYLIKTRGQQVTLSCSPISGHRSVSWYQQTPGQGLQFLFEYFSETQRNKGNFPGRFSGRQFSNSRSEMNVSTLELGDSALYLCASSLATGTGFNYGYTFGSGTRLTVV.

The V and J genes are TRBV30 and TRBJ1-3; D unclear. Per the germline V gene, CDR1 is GTSNPN and CDR2 is SVGIG (reference sequence). Trimming shortened V by 7 bases and J by 10 bases, and 14 bases separated the two germline ends. This CDR3 is 11 amino acids long. The CDR3 region has the DNA TGTGCCTTTTCCGTAGGGTTAACCATATATTTT. Translation: CAFSVGLTIYF.

The rearrangement links TRBV19 to TRBJ1-1; D uncertain. Trimming left V 3 bases short and J 1 base short, with 6 bases between. From germline, CDR1 is LNHDA and CDR2 SQIVND (reference sequence). This CDR3 contains 13 residues. CDR3 loop: CASSIRANTEAFF. For the CDR3, the DNA is TGTGCCAGTAGTATCCGGGCGAACACTGAAGCTTTCTTT. Full variable domain (outside the CDR3, taken from reference TRBV19 and TRBJ1-1): DGGITQSPKYLFRKEGQNVTLSCEQNLNHDAMYWYRQDPGQGLRLIYYSQIVNDFQKGDIAEGYSVSREKKESFPLTVTSAQKNPTAFYLCASSIRANTEAFFGQGTRLTVV.

The CDR3 bases are TGTGCCTGGGTGGGGGTAGATCTGAACACTGAAGCTTTCTTT. This gives the protein CAWVGVDLNTEAFF. The chain is built from TRBV30 and TRBJ1-1; possibly TRBD1 for D (5 bases). The CDR3 has 14 amino acids. Germline V gives CDR1 GTSNPN, CDR2 SVGIG (reference sequence). V shed 5 bases and J shed 0 bases, with 13 bases lying between them.

J is TRBJ1-5 and V is TRBV27, with 7 bases identical to TRBD1. The CDR3 is 16 residues long. Losses at the gene ends were 6 bases for V and 0 bases for J; bases not matched to a gene: 8. Germline loops: CDR1 MNHEY, CDR2 SMNVEV (reference sequence). CDR3 sequence (DNA): TGTGCCAGCAGCCCGGGACAGAGTCTTAGCAATCAGCCCCAGCATTTT. Amino acid sequence: CASSPGQSLSNQPQHF.

The chain links TRBV29-1 to TRBJ2-2; the match to TRBD1 covers 7 bases. The CDR3 spans 16 residues. The germline V gene has CDR1 SQVTM and CDR2 ANQGSEA. V gave up 0 bases and J gave up 6 bases; unmatched junction bases: 10. The CDR3 loop reads CSVEELRQGMAGELFF. CDR3 DNA: TGCAGCGTTGAAGAATTAAGACAGGGAATGGCCGGGGAGCTGTTTTTT.

V and J are TRBV5-6 and TRBJ1-4; the D is unclear. Germline loops: CDR1 SGHDT, CDR2 YYEEEE. The CDR3 has 12 residues. V was clipped by 4 bases and J by 8 bases, with 9 bases between them. The CDR3 coding sequence is TGTGCCAGCAGCGTATTATGGGAAAAACTGTTTTTT. It translates to CASSVLWEKLFF.

The chain carries TRBV6-5 and TRBJ2-7, with D possibly matching TRBD1 (6 bases). The CDR3 contains 13 residues. V shed 6 bases and J shed 4 bases, with 13 bases lying between them. Germline CDR1 MNHEY, CDR2 SVGAGI. The CDR3 nucleotides are TGTGCCAGCAGGAAAGTTCAGGGGTACGAGCAGTACTTC. Translating it yields CASRKVQGYEQYF.

This clone was counted a single time. The genes are TRBV21-1 and TRBJ1-2; TRBD1, the table's D call, lacks a check against the DNA. TRBV21-1 is a pseudogene. The CDR3 spans 14 residues. This CDR3 reads CASSKSGWNYGYTF. As DNA, the CDR3 is TGTGCCAGCAGCAAGTCAGGGTGGAACTATGGCTACACCTTC.

A single count supports this clone. The rearrangement joins TRBV19 to TRBJ2-3; possibly TRBD1 or TRBD2 for D (7 bases each). The CDR3 extends over 17 amino acids. V lost 0 bases and J lost 8, with 21 bases in between. Germline V gives CDR1 LNHDA, CDR2 SQIVND (reference sequence). For the CDR3, the DNA is TGTGCCAGTAGTATAGAAAGCGGGACAGACTTATTTGGTACGCAGTATTTT. Protein sequence: CASSIESGTDLFGTQYF.

The rearrangement links TRBV10-3 to TRBJ2-7; D is undetermined. The CDR3 loop spans 15 amino acids. The V and J ends lost 3 bases and 1 base respectively, with 13 bases between them. Germline V gene lookup returns CDR1 ENHRY and CDR2 SYGVKD. The DNA for the CDR3 is TGTGCCATCAGTGACTGGCAGGCCGCTTCCTACGAGCAGTACTTC. Residues: CAISDWQAASYEQYF.

The chain is built from TRBV5-5 and TRBJ2-7; D may be TRBD1 (5 bases). With 4 bases removed from V and 6 bases from J, the gap between germline ends came to 23 bases. The CDR3 is 16 amino acids. Germline CDR1 and CDR2: SGHKS and YYEKEE (reference sequence). CDR3: CASSASPGASVGEQYF. CDR3 DNA: TGTGCCAGCAGCGCAAGTCCTGGGGCCTCCGTGGGCGAGCAGTACTTC.

The gene calls are TRBV2 and TRBJ2-7; 7 nucleotides align to TRBD1. Germline V lookup: CDR1 SNHLY, CDR2 FYNNEI. The CDR3 sequence is 13 residues long. The J segment lost 3 bases and the V segment lost 9 bases, leaving 8 bases of the junction unmatched. CDR3 bases: TGTGCCAGATTCCGGGACAGTAACTACGAGCAGTACTTC. Translated: CARFRDSNYEQYF.

V gene TRBV12-3 or TRBV12-4 combines with J gene TRBJ1-2; D uncertain. This CDR3 comprises 13 residues. Trimming removed 6 bases at V and 4 bases at J, with 12 bases between. The CDR3 is CASRSSNGYGYTF. CDR3 in DNA: TGTGCCAGCAGATCGAGTAATGGCTATGGCTACACCTTC.

The chain carries TRBV5-4 and TRBJ2-1, with 8 bases identical to TRBD2. Per germline, CDR1 SGHNT and CDR2 YYREEE (reference sequence). CDR3 length: 15 residues. J gave up 6 bases and V 0 bases, and 5 bases lay outside the gene matches. CDR3 amino acids: CASSLVGLARNEQFF. In nucleotides, the CDR3 is TGTGCCAGCAGCTTGGTCGGACTAGCCCGCAATGAGCAGTTCTTC.

V is TRBV9 and J is TRBJ2-1; a possible D gene is TRBD2 (5 bases). Germline CDR1 is SGDLS and CDR2 is YYNGEE. The CDR3 extends over 15 amino acids. Trimming removed 2 bases at V and 2 bases at J, with 11 bases between. CDR3 nucleotide sequence: TGTGCCAGCAGCGTCGAGGGCCCGGCCTACAATGAGCAGTTCTTC. It codes for CASSVEGPAYNEQFF.

V gene TRBV18 combines with J gene TRBJ1-2, with D possibly TRBD1 on 5 matching bases. Trimming took off 2 bases at V and 1 base at J, with 11 bases between the two ends. The CDR3 spans 15 residues. Germline lookup yields CDR1 KGHSH and CDR2 LQKENI. The chain's CDR3 is CASSPSREGNYGYTF. In DNA form, the CDR3 reads TGTGCCAGCTCACCAAGCAGGGAGGGTAACTATGGCTACACCTTC.

The chain joins TRBV7-9 to TRBJ1-1; 10 bases align to TRBD1. J was trimmed by 0 bases and V by 5 bases; bases with no gene match: 6. The CDR3 runs 16 residues. CDR1 and CDR2 (germline): SEHNR, FQNEAQ (reference sequence). DNA for the CDR3: TGTGCCAGCAGCCCCAGGACAGGGGGGATGAACACTGAAGCTTTCTTT. It yields the protein CASSPRTGGMNTEAFF.

The rearrangement uses TRBV4-1 and TRBJ2-7, with D perhaps matching TRBD1 or TRBD2 (6 bases each). CDR1 MGHRA and CDR2 YSYEKL come from the germline V gene. Trimming removed 5 bases from V and 4 bases from J, with 24 bases in between. The CDR3 is 17 residues long. CDR3 sequence: CASSTQEGTGAGYEQYF. In DNA, the CDR3 is TGCGCCAGCAGCACTCAGGAGGGGACGGGGGCAGGATACGAGCAGTACTTC.